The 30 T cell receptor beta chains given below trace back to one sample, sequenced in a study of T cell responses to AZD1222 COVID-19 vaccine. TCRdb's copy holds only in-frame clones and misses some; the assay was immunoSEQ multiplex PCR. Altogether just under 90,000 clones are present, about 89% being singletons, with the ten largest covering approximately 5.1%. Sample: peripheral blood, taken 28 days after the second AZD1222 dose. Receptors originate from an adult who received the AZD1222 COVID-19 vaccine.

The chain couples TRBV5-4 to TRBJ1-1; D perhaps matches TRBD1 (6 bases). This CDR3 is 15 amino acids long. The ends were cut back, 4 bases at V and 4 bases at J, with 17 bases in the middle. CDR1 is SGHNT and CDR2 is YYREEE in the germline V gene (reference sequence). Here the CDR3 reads CASSPFAGVSTEAFF. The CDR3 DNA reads TGTGCCAGCAGCCCCTTTGCAGGGGTGAGCACTGAAGCTTTCTTT.

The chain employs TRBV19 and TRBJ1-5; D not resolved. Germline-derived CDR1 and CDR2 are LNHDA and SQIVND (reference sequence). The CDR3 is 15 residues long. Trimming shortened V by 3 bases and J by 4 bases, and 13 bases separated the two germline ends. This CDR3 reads CASSILGGRNQPQHF. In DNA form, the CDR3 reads TGTGCCAGTAGTATCCTAGGTGGACGGAATCAGCCCCAGCATTTT.

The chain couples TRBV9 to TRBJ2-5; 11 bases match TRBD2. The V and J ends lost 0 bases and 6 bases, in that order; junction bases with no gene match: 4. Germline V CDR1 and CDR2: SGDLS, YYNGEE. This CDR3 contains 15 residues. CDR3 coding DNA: TGTGCCAGCAGCGTAGGGCCTAGCGGGGGGCAGACCCAGTACTTC. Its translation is CASSVGPSGGQTQYF.

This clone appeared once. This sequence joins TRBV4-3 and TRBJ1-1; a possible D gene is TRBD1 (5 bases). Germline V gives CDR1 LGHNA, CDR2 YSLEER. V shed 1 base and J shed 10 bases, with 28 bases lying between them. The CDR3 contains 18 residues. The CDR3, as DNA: TGCGCCAGCAGCCAAGCCGTAATGAATACAGGATCCGACGTAGTAGCTTTCTTT. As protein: CASSQAVMNTGSDVVAFF.

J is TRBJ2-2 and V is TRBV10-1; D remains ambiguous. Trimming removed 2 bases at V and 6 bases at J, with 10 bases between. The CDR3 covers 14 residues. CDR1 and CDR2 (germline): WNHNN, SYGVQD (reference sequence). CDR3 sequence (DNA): TGCGCCAGCAGTGAGGGGATTGAGGCCGGGGAGCTGTTTTTT. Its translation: CASSEGIEAGELFF.

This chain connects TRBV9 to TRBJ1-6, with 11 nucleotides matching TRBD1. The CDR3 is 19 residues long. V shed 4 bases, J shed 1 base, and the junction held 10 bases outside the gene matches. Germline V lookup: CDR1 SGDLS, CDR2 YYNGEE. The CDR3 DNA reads TGTGCCAGCAGCCCGCGAGGGACAGGGGGACTATCCTATAATTCACCCCTCCACTTT. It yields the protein CASSPRGTGGLSYNSPLHF.

DNA of the CDR3: TGTGCCAGCAGTTTAGTGAAGCAGTCCCAATCTGAAGCTTTCTTT. Translation: CASSLVKQSQSEAFF. This chain joins TRBV27 and TRBJ1-1; no clear D gene. Trimming removed 2 bases from V and 6 bases from J, with 16 bases in between. Germline CDR1 MNHEY, CDR2 SMNVEV (reference sequence). This CDR3 spans 15 amino acids.

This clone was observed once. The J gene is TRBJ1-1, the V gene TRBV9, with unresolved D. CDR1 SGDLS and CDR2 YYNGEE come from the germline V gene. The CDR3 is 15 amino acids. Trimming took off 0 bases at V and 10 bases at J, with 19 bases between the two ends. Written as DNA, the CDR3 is TGTGCCAGCAGCGTAGTCGGCAGCGGATCGGTGACAGCTTTCTTT. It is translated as CASSVVGSGSVTAFF. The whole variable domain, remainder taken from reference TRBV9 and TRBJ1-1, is DSGVTQTPKHLITATGQRVTLRCSPRSGDLSVYWYQQSLDQGLQFLIQYYNGEERAKGNILERFSAQQFPDLHSELNLSSLELGDSALYFCASSVVGSGSVTAFFGQGTRLTVV.

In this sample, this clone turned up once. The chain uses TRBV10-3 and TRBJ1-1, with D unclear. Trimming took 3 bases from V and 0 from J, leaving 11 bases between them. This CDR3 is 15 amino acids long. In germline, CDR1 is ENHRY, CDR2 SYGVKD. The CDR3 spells CAISENPSMNTEAFF. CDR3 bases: TGTGCCATCAGTGAAAATCCCTCAATGAACACTGAAGCTTTCTTT.

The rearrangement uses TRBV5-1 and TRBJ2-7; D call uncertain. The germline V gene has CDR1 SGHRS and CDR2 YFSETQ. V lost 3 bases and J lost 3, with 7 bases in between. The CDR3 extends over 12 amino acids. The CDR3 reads CASSSGSYEQYF. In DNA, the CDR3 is TGCGCCAGCAGCTCGGGTAGCTACGAGCAGTACTTC.

The CDR3 nucleotides read TGTGCCACCCCGCGACAGCTTTATAATTCACCCCTCCACTTT. Translated: CATPRQLYNSPLHF. The chain uses TRBV21-1 and TRBJ1-6; the table assigns TRBD1, which was not confirmed against the DNA. TRBV21-1 is a pseudogene locus. This CDR3 has 14 amino acids.

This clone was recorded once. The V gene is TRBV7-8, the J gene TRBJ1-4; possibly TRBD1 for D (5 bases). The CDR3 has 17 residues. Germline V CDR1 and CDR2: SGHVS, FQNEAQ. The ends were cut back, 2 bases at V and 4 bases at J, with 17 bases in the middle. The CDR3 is CASSLIVGAVSNEKLFF. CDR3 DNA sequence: TGTGCCAGCAGCTTAATCGTCGGGGCAGTGAGTAATGAAAAACTGTTTTTT.

CDR3 loop: CASSEGRPLYGYTF. CDR3 in DNA: TGTGCCAGCAGCGAGGGACGGCCCCTTTATGGCTACACCTTC. This sequence joins TRBV13 and TRBJ1-2; a weak D match, TRBD1 (5 bases). CDR1 is PRHDT and CDR2 is FYEKMQ in the germline V gene (reference sequence). CDR3 length: 14 residues. The V end lost 5 bases, the J end lost 5 bases, and 15 bases lay between the germline ends.

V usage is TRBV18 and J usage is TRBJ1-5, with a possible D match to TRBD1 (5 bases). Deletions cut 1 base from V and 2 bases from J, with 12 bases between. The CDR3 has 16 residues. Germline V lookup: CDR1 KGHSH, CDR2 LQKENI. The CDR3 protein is CASSPLGQGGNQPQHF. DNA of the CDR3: TGTGCCAGCTCACCACTAGGCCAGGGTGGCAATCAGCCCCAGCATTTT.

The DNA for the CDR3 is TGTGCCAGCAGTTTATCCATAGGGGGCACGGGTCAGCCCCAGCATTTT. Residues: CASSLSIGGTGQPQHF. V is TRBV27 and J is TRBJ1-5; TRBD1 matches at 7 bases. Germline CDR1 and CDR2: MNHEY and SMNVEV (reference sequence). V shed 0 bases, J shed 6 bases, and the junction held 8 bases outside the gene matches. CDR3 length equals 16 residues.

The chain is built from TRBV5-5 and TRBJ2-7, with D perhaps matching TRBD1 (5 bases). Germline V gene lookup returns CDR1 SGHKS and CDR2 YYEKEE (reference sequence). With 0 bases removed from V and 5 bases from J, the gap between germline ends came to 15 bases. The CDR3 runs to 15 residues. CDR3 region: CASSLVPEGRDEQYF. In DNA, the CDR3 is TGTGCCAGCAGCTTGGTCCCCGAAGGCAGGGACGAGCAGTACTTC.

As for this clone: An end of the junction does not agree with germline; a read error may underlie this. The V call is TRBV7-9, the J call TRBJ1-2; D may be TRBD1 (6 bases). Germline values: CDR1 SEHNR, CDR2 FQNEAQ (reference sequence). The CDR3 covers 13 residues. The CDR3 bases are TGTGCCAGCAGTTTAGCACAGGGACGTGGCTACACCTTC. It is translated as CASSLAQGRGYTF.

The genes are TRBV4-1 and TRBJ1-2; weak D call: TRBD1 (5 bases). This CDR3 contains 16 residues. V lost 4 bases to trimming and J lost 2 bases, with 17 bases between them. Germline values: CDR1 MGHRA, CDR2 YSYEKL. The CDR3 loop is CASSLNPGLQNYGYTF. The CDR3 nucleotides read TGCGCCAGCAGCCTAAATCCGGGACTTCAGAACTATGGCTACACCTTC.

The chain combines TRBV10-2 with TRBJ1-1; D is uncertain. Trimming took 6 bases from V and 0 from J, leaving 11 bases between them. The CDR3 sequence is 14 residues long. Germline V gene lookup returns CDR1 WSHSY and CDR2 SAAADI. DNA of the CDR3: TGCGCCAGCAGGACCCTTTCACTGAACACTGAAGCTTTCTTT. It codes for CASRTLSLNTEAFF.

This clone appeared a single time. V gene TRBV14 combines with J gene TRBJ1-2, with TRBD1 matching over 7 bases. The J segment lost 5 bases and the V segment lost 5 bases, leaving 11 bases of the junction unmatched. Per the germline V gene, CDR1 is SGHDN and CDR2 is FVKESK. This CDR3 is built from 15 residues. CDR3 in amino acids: CASSSFGQVLYGYTF. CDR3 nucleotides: TGTGCCAGCAGCTCTTTCGGACAGGTGTTATATGGCTACACCTTC.

CDR3 in DNA: TGCGCCAGCAGCTCCGGGACAGCTAACACTGAAGCTTTCTTT. Its protein is CASSSGTANTEAFF. The chain is built from TRBV5-1 and TRBJ1-1; 7 nucleotides align to TRBD1. J was trimmed by 2 bases and V by 3 bases; bases with no gene match: 4. The CDR3 runs to 14 residues. Per the germline V gene, CDR1 is SGHRS and CDR2 is YFSETQ.

The CDR3 protein is CASSYAGGEPDTQYF. The CDR3 nucleotides read TGTGCCAGCAGCTACGCCGGAGGGGAGCCGGATACGCAGTATTTT. The V call is TRBV11-2, the J call TRBJ2-3, with D perhaps TRBD2 (6 bases). V was shortened by 4 bases and J by 6 bases, with 17 bases between the two germline ends. The CDR3 spans 15 residues. Germline lookup yields CDR1 SGHAT and CDR2 FQNNGV. Full variable domain (rest looked up from reference TRBV11-2 and TRBJ2-3): EAGVAQSPRYKIIEKRQSVAFWCNPISGHATLYWYQQILGQGPKLLIQFQNNGVVDDSQLPKDRFSAERLKGVDSTLKIQPAKLEDSAVYLCASSYAGGEPDTQYFGPGTRLTVL.

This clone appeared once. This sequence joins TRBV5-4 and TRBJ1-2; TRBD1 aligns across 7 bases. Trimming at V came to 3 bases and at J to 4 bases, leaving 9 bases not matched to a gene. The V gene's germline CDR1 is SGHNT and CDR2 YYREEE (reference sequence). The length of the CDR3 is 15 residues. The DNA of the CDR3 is TGTGCCAGCAGCTCTGAGGGACAGTCCATCTATGGCTACACCTTC. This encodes CASSSEGQSIYGYTF. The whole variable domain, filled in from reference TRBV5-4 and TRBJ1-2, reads ETGVTQSPTHLIKTRGQQVTLRCSSQSGHNTVSWYQQALGQGPQFIFQYYREEENGRGNFPPRFSGLQFPNYSSELNVNALELDDSALYLCASSSEGQSIYGYTFGSGTRLTVV.

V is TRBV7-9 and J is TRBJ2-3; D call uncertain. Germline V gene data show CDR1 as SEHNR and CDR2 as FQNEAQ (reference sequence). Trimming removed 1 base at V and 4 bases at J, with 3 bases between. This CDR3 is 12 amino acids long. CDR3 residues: CASSLGPDTQYF. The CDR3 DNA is TGTGCCAGCAGCTTAGGTCCAGATACGCAGTATTTT. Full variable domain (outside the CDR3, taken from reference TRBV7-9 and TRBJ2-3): DTGVSQNPRHKITKRGQNVTFRCDPISEHNRLYWYRQTLGQGPEFLTYFQNEAQLEKSRLLSDRFSAERPKGSFSTLEIQRTEQGDSAMYLCASSLGPDTQYFGPGTRLTVL.

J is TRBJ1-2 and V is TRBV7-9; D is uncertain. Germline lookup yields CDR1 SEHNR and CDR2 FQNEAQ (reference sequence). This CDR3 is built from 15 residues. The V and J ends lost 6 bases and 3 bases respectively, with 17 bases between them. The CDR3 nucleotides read TGTGCCAGCAGTGAGGGCTCCCCCGGAGACTATGGCTACACCTTC. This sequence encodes CASSEGSPGDYGYTF.

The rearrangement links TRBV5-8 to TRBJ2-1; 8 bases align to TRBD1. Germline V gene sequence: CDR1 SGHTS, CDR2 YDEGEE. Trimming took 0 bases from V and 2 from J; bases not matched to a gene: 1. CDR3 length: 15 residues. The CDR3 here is CASSLARGPYNEQFF. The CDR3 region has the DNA TGTGCCAGCAGCTTGGCCAGGGGGCCCTACAATGAGCAGTTCTTC.

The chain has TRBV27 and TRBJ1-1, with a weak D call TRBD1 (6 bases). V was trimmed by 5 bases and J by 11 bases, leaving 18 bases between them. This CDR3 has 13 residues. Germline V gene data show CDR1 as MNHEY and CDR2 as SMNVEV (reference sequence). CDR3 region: CASSLGGGVGAFF. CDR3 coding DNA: TGTGCCAGCAGTCTCGGAGGGGGGGTGGGGGCTTTCTTT.

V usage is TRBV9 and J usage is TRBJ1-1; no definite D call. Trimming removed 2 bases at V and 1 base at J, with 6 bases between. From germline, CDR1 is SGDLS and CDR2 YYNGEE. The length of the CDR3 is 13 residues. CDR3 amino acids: CASSVGSNTEAFF. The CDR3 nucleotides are TGTGCCAGCAGCGTGGGATCGAACACTGAAGCTTTCTTT. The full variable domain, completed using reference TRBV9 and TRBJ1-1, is DSGVTQTPKHLITATGQRVTLRCSPRSGDLSVYWYQQSLDQGLQFLIQYYNGEERAKGNILERFSAQQFPDLHSELNLSSLELGDSALYFCASSVGSNTEAFFGQGTRLTVV.

Here the CDR3 reads CASSMGLAGGRLSSYNEQFF. As DNA, the CDR3 is TGTGCCAGCAGCATGGGACTAGCGGGGGGTCGATTAAGCTCCTACAATGAGCAGTTCTTC. The chain is built from TRBV7-3 and TRBJ2-1; 15 positions match TRBD2. This CDR3 comprises 20 residues. In germline, CDR1 is SGHTA, CDR2 FQGTGA. The ends lost 5 bases at V and 0 bases at J; junction bases unmatched: 11.

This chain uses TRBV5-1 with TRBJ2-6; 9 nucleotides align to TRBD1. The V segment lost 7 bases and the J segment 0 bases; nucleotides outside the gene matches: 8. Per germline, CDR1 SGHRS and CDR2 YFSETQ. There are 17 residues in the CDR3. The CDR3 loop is CASGGTGYASGANVLTF. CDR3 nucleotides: TGCGCCAGCGGGGGGACAGGGTACGCCTCTGGGGCCAACGTCCTGACTTTC.